A selection of T cell receptor beta chains follows, all from one sample in a study of shared clonotypes between healthy human individuals. Clones were read by immunoSEQ multiplex PCR, and TCRdb kept only the in-frame ones, dropping some. Of roughly 2.5 million clones listed, around nine tenths were seen once; the top ten hold more than 0.12%. The specimen was naive CD4+ T cells sorted from blood. These receptors came from a man aged 18 to 35 in good health. Each CDR3 is given with its conserved first and last residue. Fields, in order: J gene, V gene, D gene, clone size, CDR3 DNA, CDR3 protein. A D gene is named only where the DNA matches it firmly. Expanded clones are given a class, and other clones once, few, many or no size at all.

TRBJ2-5,TRBV7-2,NA,NA,TGTGCCAGCAGCGTTGAACAGGGATTAAGAGGGACCCAGTACTTC,CASSVEQGLRGTQYF
TRBJ2-2,TRBV14,NA,once,TGTGCCAGCAGCCAAGATGCTCGATGGGAGAACACCGGGGAGCTGTTTTTT,CASSQDARWENTGELFF
TRBJ1-2,TRBV28,NA,once,TGTGCCAGCAGTTTAGGGAGGGCCTGGGGCTACACCTTC,CASSLGRAWGYTF
TRBJ2-3,TRBV7-2,TRBD2,NA,TGTGCCAGCAGCTTAGTAGTAGCGGGGTTGTCAGATACGCAGTATTTT,CASSLVVAGLSDTQYF
TRBJ1-6,TRBV2,TRBD1,NA,TGTGCCAGCAGTGACAGGACAGGGCTGAGTAATTCACCCCTCCACTTT,CASSDRTGLSNSPLHF
TRBJ1-1,TRBV28,NA,few,TGTGCCAGCAGTTTCCGGGGGAACACTGAAGCTTTCTTT,CASSFRGNTEAFF
TRBJ1-2,TRBV2,NA,few,TGTGCCAGCAGTGAATGGGAAGTGGGACTTAGTGGCTACACCTTC,CASSEWEVGLSGYTF
TRBJ2-6,TRBV5-8,NA,NA,TGTGCCAGCAGCTTGAGGGGTACCAACTCTGGGGCCAACGTCCTGACTTTC,CASSLRGTNSGANVLTF
TRBJ2-5,TRBV29-1,NA,few,TGCAGGGACGAGACCCAGTACTTC,CRDETQYF
TRBJ1-3,TRBV19,NA,NA,TGTGCCAGTAGGGTCAGCTCTGGAAACACCATATATTTT,CASRVSSGNTIYF
TRBJ2-3,TRBV25-1,NA,NA,TGTGCCAGCAGTGAATTAGGTTCACGGGGGGCTATGGATACGCAGTATTTT,CASSELGSRGAMDTQYF
TRBJ2-1,TRBV12-5,TRBD2,NA,TGTGCTAGTGGTTTGGTACCCGCCGTCGGGGGGGCAAACAATGAGCAGTTCTTC,CASGLVPAVGGANNEQFF
TRBJ2-5,TRBV7-2,TRBD2,NA,TGTGCCAGCAGCGGACGGACTAGCTCCGAGACCCAGTACTTC,CASSGRTSSETQYF
TRBJ1-3,TRBV6-1,NA,NA,TGTGCCAGCAGTGAACCCGGGACCGCTGGAAACACCATATATTTT,CASSEPGTAGNTIYF
TRBJ1-2,TRBV19,NA,NA,TGTGCCAGTCGAACGCCATTCGAGGACGGCTACACCTTC,CASRTPFEDGYTF
TRBJ2-7,TRBV7-2,NA,once,TGTGCCAGCAGCTTAGGGTCTGGTGGGTCCTACGAGCAGTACTTC,CASSLGSGGSYEQYF
TRBJ2-1,TRBV4-3,NA,once,TGCGCCAGCAGCCAGGAAGGACGAGGCTCGGATGAGCAGTTCTTC,CASSQEGRGSDEQFF
TRBJ2-1,TRBV5-1,TRBD1,NA,TGCGCCAGCAGCGCCGGGACAGGGCCCTACAATGAGCAGTTCTTC,CASSAGTGPYNEQFF
TRBJ2-3,TRBV7-2,TRBD2,NA,TGTGCCAGCAGCTCTCCTAGCGGCCTCACAGATACGCAGTATTTT,CASSSPSGLTDTQYF
TRBJ2-1,TRBV29-1,TRBD2,NA,TGCAGCGTTGACCTGGGGGGGGGCTACAATGAGCAGTTCTTC,CSVDLGGGYNEQFF
TRBJ2-2,TRBV9,NA,NA,TGTGCCAGCAGCGTAGATTCCACTCCGAACACCGGGGAGCTGTTTTTT,CASSVDSTPNTGELFF
TRBJ1-2,TRBV6-5,NA,NA,TGTGCCAGCAGCTCGGGACTCTATGGCTACACCTTC,CASSSGLYGYTF
TRBJ2-2,TRBV4-1,NA,NA,TGCGCCAGCAGCCAAGAAGGGAGGGGGCCGGTCACCGGGGAGCTGTTTTTT,CASSQEGRGPVTGELFF
TRBJ2-7,TRBV27,NA,NA,TGTGCCAGCAGTTCCCGACCAGGCTACGAGCAGTACTTC,CASSSRPGYEQYF
TRBJ2-7,TRBV6-1,NA,once,TGTGCCAGCAGGGGGGACATAAACGAGCAGTACTTC,CASRGDINEQYF
TRBJ1-1,TRBV29-1,NA,NA,TGCAGCGTTGAAAAATCCGCGGGCGCTGAAGCTTTCTTT,CSVEKSAGAEAFF
TRBJ2-3,TRBV18,NA,NA,TGTGCCAGCTCAAACGCTGCTAGCACAGATACGCAGTATTTT,CASSNAASTDTQYF
TRBJ1-4,TRBV6-1,NA,NA,TGTGCCAGCAGTGCGTTAGGAGCGAATAGGGAAAAACTGTTTTTT,CASSALGANREKLFF
TRBJ1-2,TRBV7-9,TRBD1,NA,TGTGCCAGCAGCTTAACAGGGGGCGGCTACACCTTC,CASSLTGGGYTF
TRBJ1-2,TRBV4-3,NA,NA,TGCGCCAGCAGCCGAACTACCCGCAAGAGCGATGGCTACACCTTC,CASSRTTRKSDGYTF
TRBJ1-4,TRBV19,TRBD1,NA,TGTGCCAGTAGTAATTTGGGACGACAGGGAGTGAGAACTAATGAAAAACTGTTTTTT,CASSNLGRQGVRTNEKLFF
TRBJ1-2,TRBV29-1,TRBD1,NA,TGCAGCGTACACACAGGGGACTACACCTTC,CSVHTGDYTF
TRBJ1-2,TRBV6-1,NA,NA,TGTGCCAGCAGTGAAGGCAGGAACTATGGCTACACCTTC,CASSEGRNYGYTF
TRBJ2-3,TRBV5-1,TRBD2,NA,TGCGCCAGCAGCTCTCTAAGCGGGGGGAGCACAGATACGCAGTATTTT,CASSSLSGGSTDTQYF
TRBJ2-3,TRBV7-7,NA,NA,TGTGCTAGCAGCTTAACCCGGGAATGGACAGATACGCAGTATTTT,CASSLTREWTDTQYF
TRBJ2-3,TRBV19,NA,once,TGTGCCAGTAGTATGGGCCAGGGGCCCGATACGCAGTATTTT,CASSMGQGPDTQYF
TRBJ2-5,TRBV6-1,TRBD1,NA,TGTGCCAGCAGCGTCACAGGGGCGCGGGAGACCCAGTACTTC,CASSVTGARETQYF
TRBJ1-5,TRBV29-1,NA,few,TGCAGCGTTAAACAGGGCTATGATCAGCCCCAGCATTTT,CSVKQGYDQPQHF
TRBJ2-7,TRBV6-5,NA,once,TGTGCCAGCAGTTACGGAGGACAGAGCTACGAGCAGTACTTC,CASSYGGQSYEQYF
TRBJ2-2,TRBV28,NA,once,TGTGCCAGCAGTCTAAGAGCAAGGCTAGGCACCGGGGAGCTGTTTTTT,CASSLRARLGTGELFF
TRBJ2-3,TRBV5-4,TRBD2,NA,TGTGCCAGCAGCATTGGCGCTAGCGGGGGGGTCACAGATACGCAGTATTTT,CASSIGASGGVTDTQYF
TRBJ2-5,TRBV7-2,TRBD2,NA,TGTGCCAGCAGCTTATCGGGGGGGGCGACCCAGTACTTC,CASSLSGGATQYF
TRBJ2-3,TRBV2,NA,NA,TGTGCCAGCAGGGTTAGGACAGCAACCCTCACAGATACGCAGTATTTT,CASRVRTATLTDTQYF
TRBJ1-2,TRBV5-1,NA,NA,TGCGCCAGCAGCTTGGACCAGGGAGACTATGGCTACACCTTC,CASSLDQGDYGYTF
TRBJ2-1,TRBV11-3,NA,NA,TGTGCCAGCAGCTTAGGCGGGACCGAGTCCAATGAGCAGTTCTTC,CASSLGGTESNEQFF
TRBJ1-2,TRBV6-5,NA,NA,TGTGCCAGTGGGGAGACTCTACGTGGCTACACCTTC,CASGETLRGYTF
TRBJ1-2,TRBV10-1,NA,NA,TGCGCCAGCAGTGAGGGGGCCGCACCTGACTATGGCTACACCTTC,CASSEGAAPDYGYTF
TRBJ2-3,TRBV30,TRBD1,NA,TGTGCCTGGAGCCCCACGACAGGGGGTAGGGGAGATACGCAGTATTTT,CAWSPTTGGRGDTQYF
TRBJ1-1,TRBV13,TRBD1,NA,TGTGCCAGCAGCCGGCGACTCCGGGACAGCCTGACTGAAGCTTTCTTT,CASSRRLRDSLTEAFF
TRBJ1-5,TRBV15,TRBD1,NA,TGTGCCACCAGCAGAGATCTTCCCGGACAGGGGAGGGAGAATCAGCCCCAGCATTTT,CATSRDLPGQGRENQPQHF
TRBJ1-5,TRBV10-2,NA,NA,TGCGCCAGCAGTGAGCCGGGACTTGGGAACAGCAATCAGCCCCAGCATTTT,CASSEPGLGNSNQPQHF
TRBJ1-6,TRBV6-5,NA,NA,TGTGCCAGCAGTTACGATCAGGGACCTAATTCACCCCTCCACTTT,CASSYDQGPNSPLHF
TRBJ1-2,TRBV5-1,TRBD1,NA,TGCGCCAGCAGCGACGGACAGGGGGCGGGTGGCTACACCTTC,CASSDGQGAGGYTF
TRBJ2-5,TRBV5-1,TRBD2,NA,TGCGCCAGCAGCCTTAGCGGGGGCTATGAGACCCAGTACTTC,CASSLSGGYETQYF
TRBJ1-6,TRBV4-3,NA,NA,TGCGCCAGCAGCCAAGATTTAGATTGGAGGGGGTTGAATTCACCCCTCCACTTT,CASSQDLDWRGLNSPLHF
TRBJ1-4,TRBV15,NA,once,TGTGCCACCAGCAGCGACACTCGAGGGGAAAAACTGTTTTTT,CATSSDTRGEKLFF
TRBJ1-1,TRBV18,TRBD1,NA,TGTGCCAGCTCCTCGTTACAGGGGGCTGTCACTGAAGCTTTCTTT,CASSSLQGAVTEAFF